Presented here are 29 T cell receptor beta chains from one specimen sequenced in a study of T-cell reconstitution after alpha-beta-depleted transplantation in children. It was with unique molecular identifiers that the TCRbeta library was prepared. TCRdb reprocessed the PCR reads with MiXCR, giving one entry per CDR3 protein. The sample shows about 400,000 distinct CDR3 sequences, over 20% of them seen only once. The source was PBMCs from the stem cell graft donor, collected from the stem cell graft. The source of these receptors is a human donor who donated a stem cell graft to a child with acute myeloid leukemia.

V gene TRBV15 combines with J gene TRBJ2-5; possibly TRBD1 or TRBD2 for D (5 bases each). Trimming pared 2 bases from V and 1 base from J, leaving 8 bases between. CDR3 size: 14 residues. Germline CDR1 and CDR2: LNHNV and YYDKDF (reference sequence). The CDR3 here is CATSRKGPQETQYF. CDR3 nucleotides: TGTGCCACCAGCAGAAAGGGACCCCAAGAGACCCAGTACTTC.

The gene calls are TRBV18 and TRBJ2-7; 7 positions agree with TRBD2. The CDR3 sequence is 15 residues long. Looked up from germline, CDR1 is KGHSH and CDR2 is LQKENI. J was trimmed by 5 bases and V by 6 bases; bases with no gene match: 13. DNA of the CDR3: TGTGCCAGCTCCTACCGGGAGGCTAGGCGAGACGAGCAGTACTTC. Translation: CASSYREARRDEQYF.

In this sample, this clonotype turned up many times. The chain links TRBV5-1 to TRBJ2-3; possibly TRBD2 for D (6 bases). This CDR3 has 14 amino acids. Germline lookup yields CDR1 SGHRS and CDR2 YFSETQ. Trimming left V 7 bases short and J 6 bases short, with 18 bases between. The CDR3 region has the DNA TGCGCCAGCGCCCCCGGAGGGAAGGAGGATACGCAGTATTTT. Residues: CASAPGGKEDTQYF.

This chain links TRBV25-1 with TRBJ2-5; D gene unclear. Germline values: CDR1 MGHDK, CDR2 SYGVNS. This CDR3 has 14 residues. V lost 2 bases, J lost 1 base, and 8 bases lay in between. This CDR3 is CASSEPKFQETQYF. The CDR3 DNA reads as TGTGCCAGCAGTGAACCCAAATTCCAAGAGACCCAGTACTTC.

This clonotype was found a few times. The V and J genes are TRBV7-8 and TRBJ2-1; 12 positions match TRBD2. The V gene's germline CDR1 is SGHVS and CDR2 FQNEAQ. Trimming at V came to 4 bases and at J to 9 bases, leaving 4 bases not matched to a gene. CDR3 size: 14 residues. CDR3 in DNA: TGTGCCAGCAGCTCGACTAGCGGGAGTAGTGAGCAGTTCTTC. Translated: CASSSTSGSSEQFF.

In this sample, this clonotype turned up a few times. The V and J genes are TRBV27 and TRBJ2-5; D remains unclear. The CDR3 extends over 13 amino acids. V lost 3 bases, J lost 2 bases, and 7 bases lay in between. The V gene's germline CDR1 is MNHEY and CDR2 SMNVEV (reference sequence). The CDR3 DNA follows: TGTGCCAGCAGTTTGCGGTCGCAAGAGACCCAGTACTTC. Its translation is CASSLRSQETQYF.

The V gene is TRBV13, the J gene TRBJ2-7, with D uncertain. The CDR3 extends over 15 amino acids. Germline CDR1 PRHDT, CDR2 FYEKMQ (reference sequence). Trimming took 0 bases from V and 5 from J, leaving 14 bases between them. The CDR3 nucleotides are TGTGCCAGCAGCTTAGGGGTGTCAACTGGAGACGAGCAGTACTTC. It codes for CASSLGVSTGDEQYF.

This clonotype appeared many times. The CDR3: CSASRGTSGIDEQFF. DNA for the CDR3: TGCAGTGCTAGTAGGGGGACTAGCGGGATTGATGAGCAGTTCTTC. The genes are TRBV20-1 and TRBJ2-1; 13 bases match TRBD2. Trimming at V came to 3 bases and at J to 8 bases, leaving 7 bases not matched to a gene. The V gene's germline CDR1 is DFQATT and CDR2 SNEGSKA (reference sequence). This CDR3 comprises 15 residues.

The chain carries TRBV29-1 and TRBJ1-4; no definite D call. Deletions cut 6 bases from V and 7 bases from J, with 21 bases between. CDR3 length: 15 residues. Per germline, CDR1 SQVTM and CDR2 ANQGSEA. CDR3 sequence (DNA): TGCAGCGTGGGATTACGGACGGCCATTGGTGAAAAACTGTTTTTT. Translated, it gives CSVGLRTAIGEKLFF.

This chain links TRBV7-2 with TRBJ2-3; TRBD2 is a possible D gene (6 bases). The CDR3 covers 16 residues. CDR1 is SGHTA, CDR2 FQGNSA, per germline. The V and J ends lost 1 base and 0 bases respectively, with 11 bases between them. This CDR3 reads CASSLERAPSTDTQYF. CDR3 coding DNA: TGTGCCAGCAGCTTAGAGCGGGCCCCTAGCACAGATACGCAGTATTTT.

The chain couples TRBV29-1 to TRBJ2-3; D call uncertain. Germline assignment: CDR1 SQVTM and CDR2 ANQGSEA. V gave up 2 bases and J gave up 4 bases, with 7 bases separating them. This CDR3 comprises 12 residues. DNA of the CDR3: TGCAGCGTTGAAATAGGTCCAGATACGCAGTATTTT. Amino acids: CSVEIGPDTQYF.

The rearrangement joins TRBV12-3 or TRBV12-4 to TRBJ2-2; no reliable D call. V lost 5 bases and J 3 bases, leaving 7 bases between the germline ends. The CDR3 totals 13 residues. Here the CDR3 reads CASSLDYTGELFF. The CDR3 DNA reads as TGTGCCAGCAGTCTCGACTACACCGGGGAGCTGTTTTTT.

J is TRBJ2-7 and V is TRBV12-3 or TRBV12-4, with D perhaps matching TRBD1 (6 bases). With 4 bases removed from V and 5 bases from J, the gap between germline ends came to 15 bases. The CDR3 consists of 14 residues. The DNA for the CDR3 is TGTGCCAGCAGTTGGGCAGGGGATTGGGACGAGCAGTACTTC. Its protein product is CASSWAGDWDEQYF.

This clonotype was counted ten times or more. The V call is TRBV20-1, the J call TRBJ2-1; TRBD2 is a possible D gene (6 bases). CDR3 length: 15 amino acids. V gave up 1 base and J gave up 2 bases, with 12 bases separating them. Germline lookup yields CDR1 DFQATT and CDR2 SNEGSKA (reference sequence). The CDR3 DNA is TGCAGTGCTAGAGGGGCGGGAAGGACCTACAATGAGCAGTTCTTC. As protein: CSARGAGRTYNEQFF.

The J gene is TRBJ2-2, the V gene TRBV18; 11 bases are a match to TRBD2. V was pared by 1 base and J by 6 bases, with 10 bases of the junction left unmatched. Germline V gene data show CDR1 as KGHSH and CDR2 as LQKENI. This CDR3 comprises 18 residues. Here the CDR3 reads CASSPRRDSSGRPGELFF. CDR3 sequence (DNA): TGTGCCAGCTCACCACGTCGGGACTCTAGCGGGAGGCCCGGGGAGCTGTTTTTT.

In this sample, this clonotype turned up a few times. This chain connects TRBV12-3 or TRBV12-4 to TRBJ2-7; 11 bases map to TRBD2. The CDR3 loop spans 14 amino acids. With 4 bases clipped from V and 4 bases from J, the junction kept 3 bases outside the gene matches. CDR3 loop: CASSWLAGGYEQYF. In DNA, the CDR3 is TGTGCCAGCAGTTGGCTAGCGGGAGGTTACGAGCAGTACTTC.

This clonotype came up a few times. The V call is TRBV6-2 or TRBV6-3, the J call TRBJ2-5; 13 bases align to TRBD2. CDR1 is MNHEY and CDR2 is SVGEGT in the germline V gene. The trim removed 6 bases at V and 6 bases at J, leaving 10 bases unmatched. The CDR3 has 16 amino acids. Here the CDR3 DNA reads TGTGCCAGCAGACCTGGACTAGCGGGAGCGGGAAAGACCCAGTACTTC. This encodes CASRPGLAGAGKTQYF.

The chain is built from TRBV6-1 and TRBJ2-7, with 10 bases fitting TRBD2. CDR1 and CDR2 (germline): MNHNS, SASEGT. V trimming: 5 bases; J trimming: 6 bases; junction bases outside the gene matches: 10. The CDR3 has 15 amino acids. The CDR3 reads CASSQRAGGLGEQYF. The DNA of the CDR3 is TGTGCCAGCAGTCAGAGAGCGGGAGGGCTGGGCGAGCAGTACTTC.

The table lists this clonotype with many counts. The CDR3 region has the DNA TGTGCCAGCAGTTCCCTAGCGGGAGGCGAGACCCAGTACTTC. Translated, it gives CASSSLAGGETQYF. The chain employs TRBV12-3 or TRBV12-4 and TRBJ2-5; 11 bases line up with TRBD2. V gave up 4 bases and J gave up 5 bases; unmatched junction bases: 3. The CDR3 has 14 residues.

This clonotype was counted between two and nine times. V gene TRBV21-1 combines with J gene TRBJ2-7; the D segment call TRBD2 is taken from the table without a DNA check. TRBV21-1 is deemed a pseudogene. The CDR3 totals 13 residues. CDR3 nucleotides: TGTGCCAGCAGCAAAGGGACTAGCCGCGAGCAGTACTTC. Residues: CASSKGTSREQYF.

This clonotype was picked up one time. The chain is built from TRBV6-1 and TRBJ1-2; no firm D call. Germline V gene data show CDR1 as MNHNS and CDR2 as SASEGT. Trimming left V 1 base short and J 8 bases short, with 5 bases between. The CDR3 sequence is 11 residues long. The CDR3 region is CASSEESGYTF. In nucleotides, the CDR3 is TGTGCCAGCAGTGAAGAGAGCGGCTACACCTTC.

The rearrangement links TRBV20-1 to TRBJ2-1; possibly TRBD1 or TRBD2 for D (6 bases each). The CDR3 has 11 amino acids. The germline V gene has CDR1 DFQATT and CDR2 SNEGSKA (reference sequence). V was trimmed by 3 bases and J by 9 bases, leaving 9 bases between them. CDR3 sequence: CSASRGGEQFF. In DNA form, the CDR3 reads TGCAGTGCTAGCAGGGGAGGTGAGCAGTTCTTC.

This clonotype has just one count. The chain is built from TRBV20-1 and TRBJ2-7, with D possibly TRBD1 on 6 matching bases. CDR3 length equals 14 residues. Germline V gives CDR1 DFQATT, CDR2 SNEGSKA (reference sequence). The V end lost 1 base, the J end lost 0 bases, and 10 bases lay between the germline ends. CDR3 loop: CSARGGPSSYEQYF. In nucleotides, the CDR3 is TGCAGTGCTAGAGGGGGGCCCAGCTCCTACGAGCAGTACTTC.

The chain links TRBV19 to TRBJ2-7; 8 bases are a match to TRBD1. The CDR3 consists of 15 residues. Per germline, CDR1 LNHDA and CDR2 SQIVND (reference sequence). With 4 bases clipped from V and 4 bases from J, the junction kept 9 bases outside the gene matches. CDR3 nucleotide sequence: TGTGCCAGTAGTACGGTTGGACAGGGAAGATACGAGCAGTACTTC. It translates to CASSTVGQGRYEQYF.

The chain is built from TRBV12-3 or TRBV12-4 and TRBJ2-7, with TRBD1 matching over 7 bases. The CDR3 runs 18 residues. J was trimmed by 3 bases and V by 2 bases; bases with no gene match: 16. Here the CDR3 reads CASSLHSGLDRPSYEQYF. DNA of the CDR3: TGTGCCAGCAGTTTACACAGTGGGTTGGACAGGCCTAGCTACGAGCAGTACTTC.

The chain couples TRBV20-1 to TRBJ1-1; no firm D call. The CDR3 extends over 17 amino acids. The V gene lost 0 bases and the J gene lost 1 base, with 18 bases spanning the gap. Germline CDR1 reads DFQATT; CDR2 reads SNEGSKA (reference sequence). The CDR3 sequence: CSARDMAGGGRNTEAFF. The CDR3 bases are TGCAGTGCTAGAGATATGGCAGGCGGTGGGAGGAACACTGAAGCTTTCTTT.

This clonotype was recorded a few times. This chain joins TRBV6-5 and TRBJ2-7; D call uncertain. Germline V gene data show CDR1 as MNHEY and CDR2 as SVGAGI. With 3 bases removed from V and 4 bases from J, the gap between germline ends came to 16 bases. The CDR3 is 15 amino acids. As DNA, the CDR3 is TGTGCCAGCAGTTATGGTAGGGCACCCACTTACGAGCAGTACTTC. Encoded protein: CASSYGRAPTYEQYF.

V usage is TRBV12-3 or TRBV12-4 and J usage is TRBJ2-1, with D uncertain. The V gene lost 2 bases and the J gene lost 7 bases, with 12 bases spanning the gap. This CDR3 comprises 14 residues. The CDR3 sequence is CASSLTPGSNEQFF. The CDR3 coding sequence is TGTGCCAGCAGTTTAACGCCTGGGTCTAATGAGCAGTTCTTC.

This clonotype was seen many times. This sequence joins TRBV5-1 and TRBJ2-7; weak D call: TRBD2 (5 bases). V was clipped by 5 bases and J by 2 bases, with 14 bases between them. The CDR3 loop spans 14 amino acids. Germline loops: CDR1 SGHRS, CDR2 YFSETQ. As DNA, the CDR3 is TGCGCCAGCAGGTCAGGAGCGGTGGCCTACGAGCAGTACTTC. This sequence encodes CASRSGAVAYEQYF.